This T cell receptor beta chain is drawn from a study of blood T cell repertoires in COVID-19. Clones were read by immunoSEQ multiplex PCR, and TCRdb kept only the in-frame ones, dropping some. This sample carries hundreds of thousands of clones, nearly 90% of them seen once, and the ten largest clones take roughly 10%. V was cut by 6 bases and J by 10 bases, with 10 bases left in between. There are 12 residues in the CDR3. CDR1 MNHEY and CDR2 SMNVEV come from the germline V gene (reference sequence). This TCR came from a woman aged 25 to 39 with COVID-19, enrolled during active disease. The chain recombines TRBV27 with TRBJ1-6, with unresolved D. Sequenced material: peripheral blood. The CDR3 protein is CASSPVGSPLHF. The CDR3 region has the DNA TGTGCCAGCAGCCCCGTGGGCTCACCCCTCCACTTT.